This TCR beta chain was found in a study of cytomegalovirus exposure and HLA in healthy donors. PCR amplification relied on 60 Vbeta primers (plus 13 Jbeta primers). Sequencing used immunoSEQ multiplex PCR; TCRdb keeps in-frame clones, though not all of them. The sample lists over 95,000 clones, 60% to 80% occurring once. The V gene's germline CDR1 is SNHLY and CDR2 FYNNEI. This CDR3 has 17 residues. V was clipped by 6 bases and J by 0 bases; unmatched bases: 10. The sequenced sample was PBMCs. V gene TRBV2 combines with J gene TRBJ1-5; 8 bases align to TRBD1. The origin of this receptor is a female donor in good health and CMV-seronegative. The CDR3: CASRGDRTLYSNQPQHF. The CDR3 DNA follows: TGTGCCAGCAGGGGGGACAGGACTCTTTATAGCAATCAGCCCCAGCATTTT.